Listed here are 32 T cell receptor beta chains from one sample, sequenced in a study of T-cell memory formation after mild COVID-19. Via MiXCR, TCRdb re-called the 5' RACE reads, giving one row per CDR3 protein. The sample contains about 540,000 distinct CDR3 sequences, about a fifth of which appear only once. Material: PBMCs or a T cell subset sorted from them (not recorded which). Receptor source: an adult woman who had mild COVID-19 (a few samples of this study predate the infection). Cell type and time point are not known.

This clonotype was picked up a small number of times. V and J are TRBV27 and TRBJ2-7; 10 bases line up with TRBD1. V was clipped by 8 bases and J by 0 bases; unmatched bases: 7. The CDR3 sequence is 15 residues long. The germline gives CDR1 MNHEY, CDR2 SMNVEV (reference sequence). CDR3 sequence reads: CASGNRDRGSYEQYF. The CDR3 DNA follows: TGTGCCAGCGGAAACCGGGACAGGGGCTCCTACGAGCAGTACTTC.

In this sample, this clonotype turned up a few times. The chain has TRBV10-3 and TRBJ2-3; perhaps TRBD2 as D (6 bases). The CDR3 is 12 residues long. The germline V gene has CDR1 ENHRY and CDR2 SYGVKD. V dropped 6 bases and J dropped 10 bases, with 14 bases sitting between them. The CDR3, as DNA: TGTGCCATCAGGGAGGAGGGACTTTCGCAGTATTTT. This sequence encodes CAIREEGLSQYF.

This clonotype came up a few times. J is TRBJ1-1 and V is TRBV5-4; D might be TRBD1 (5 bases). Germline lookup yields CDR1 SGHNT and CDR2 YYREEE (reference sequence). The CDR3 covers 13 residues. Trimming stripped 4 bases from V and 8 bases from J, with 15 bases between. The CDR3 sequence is CASSPDSNREAFF. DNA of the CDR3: TGTGCCAGCAGCCCTGACAGTAACAGAGAAGCTTTCTTT.

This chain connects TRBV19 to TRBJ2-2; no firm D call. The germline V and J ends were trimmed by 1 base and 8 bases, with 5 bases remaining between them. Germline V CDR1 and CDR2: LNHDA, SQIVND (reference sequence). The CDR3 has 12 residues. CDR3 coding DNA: TGTGCCAGTAGTATAGGCGGTGGGGAGCTGTTTTTT. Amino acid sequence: CASSIGGGELFF.

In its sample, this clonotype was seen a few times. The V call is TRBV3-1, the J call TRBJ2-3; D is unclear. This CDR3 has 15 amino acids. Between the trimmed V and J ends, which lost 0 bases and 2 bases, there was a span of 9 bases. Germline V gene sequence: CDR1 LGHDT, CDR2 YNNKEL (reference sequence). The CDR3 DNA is TGTGCCAGCAGCCAAGATTTTGGATACACAGATACGCAGTATTTT. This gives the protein CASSQDFGYTDTQYF.

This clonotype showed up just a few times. As DNA, the CDR3 is TGTGCCAGCAGCCAACGGGGGGGACTAGCGGGGGAAGCCCAAGAGACCCAGTACTTC. This encodes CASSQRGGLAGEAQETQYF. J is TRBJ2-5 and V is TRBV4-2; TRBD2 matches at 14 bases. The germline CDR1 and CDR2 sequences are LGHNA and YNFKEQ. The CDR3 contains 19 residues. V was clipped by 2 bases and J by 1 base; unmatched bases: 9.

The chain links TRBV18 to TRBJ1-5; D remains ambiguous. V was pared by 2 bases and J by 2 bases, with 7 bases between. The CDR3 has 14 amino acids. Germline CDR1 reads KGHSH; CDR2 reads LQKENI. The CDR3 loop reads CASSPSSGNQPQHF. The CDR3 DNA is TGTGCCAGCTCACCATCGAGTGGCAATCAGCCCCAGCATTTT.

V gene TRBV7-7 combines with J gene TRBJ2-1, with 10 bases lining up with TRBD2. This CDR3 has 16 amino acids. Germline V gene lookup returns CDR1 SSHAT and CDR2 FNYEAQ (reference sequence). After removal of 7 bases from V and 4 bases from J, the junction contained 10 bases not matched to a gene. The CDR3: CASILGASGGYNEQFF. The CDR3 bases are TGTGCCAGCATCCTTGGAGCTAGCGGGGGTTACAATGAGCAGTTCTTC.

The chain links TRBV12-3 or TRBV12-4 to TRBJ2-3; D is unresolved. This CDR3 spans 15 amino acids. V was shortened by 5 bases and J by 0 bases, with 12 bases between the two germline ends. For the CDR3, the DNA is TGTGCCAGCAGTCAGGTCCCCCACAGCACAGATACGCAGTATTTT. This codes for CASSQVPHSTDTQYF.

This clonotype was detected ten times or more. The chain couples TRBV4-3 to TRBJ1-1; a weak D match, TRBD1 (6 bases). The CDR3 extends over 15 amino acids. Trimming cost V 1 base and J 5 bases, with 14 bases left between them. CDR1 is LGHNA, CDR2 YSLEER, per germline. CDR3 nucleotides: TGCGCCAGCAGCCAAGTAGGGGGGTTTGGGACTGAAGCTTTCTTT. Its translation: CASSQVGGFGTEAFF.

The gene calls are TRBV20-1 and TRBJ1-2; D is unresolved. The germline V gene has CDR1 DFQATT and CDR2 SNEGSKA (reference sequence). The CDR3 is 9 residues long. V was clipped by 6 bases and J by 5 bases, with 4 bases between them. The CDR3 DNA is TGCAGTGCGTCGTATGGCTACACCTTC. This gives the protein CSASYGYTF.

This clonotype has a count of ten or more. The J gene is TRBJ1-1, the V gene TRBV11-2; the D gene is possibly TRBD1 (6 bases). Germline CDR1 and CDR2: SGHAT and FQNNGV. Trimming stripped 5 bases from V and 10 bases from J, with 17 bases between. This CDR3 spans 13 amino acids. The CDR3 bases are TGTGCCAGCAGCGAAGTTTTGGAGGGGGTAGCTTTCTTT. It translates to CASSEVLEGVAFF.

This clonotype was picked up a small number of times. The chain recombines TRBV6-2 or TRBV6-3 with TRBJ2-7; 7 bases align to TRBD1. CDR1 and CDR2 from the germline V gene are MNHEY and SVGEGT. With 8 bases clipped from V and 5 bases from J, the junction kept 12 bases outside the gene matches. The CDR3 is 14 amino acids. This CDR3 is CASDPTGAANEQYF. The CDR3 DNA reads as TGTGCCAGCGATCCTACAGGGGCCGCCAACGAGCAGTACTTC.

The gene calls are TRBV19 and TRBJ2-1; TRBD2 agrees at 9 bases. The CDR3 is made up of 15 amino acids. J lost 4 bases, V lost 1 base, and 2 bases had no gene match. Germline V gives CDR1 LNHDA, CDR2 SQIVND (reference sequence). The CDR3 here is CASSIGLAGYNEQFF. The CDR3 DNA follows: TGTGCCAGTAGTATAGGGCTAGCGGGGTACAATGAGCAGTTCTTC.

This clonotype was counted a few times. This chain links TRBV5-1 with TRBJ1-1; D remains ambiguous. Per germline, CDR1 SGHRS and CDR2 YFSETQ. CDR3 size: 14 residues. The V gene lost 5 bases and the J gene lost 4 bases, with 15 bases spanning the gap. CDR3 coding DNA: TGCGCCAGCAGTTTCACCTCAGGTTTCACTGAAGCTTTCTTT. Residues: CASSFTSGFTEAFF.

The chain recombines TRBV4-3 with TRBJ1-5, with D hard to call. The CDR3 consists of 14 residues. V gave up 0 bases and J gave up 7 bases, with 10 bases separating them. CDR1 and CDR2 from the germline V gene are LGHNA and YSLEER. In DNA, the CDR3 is TGCGCCAGCAGCCAAGATCTAGTTGGACAGCCCCAGCATTTT. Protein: CASSQDLVGQPQHF.

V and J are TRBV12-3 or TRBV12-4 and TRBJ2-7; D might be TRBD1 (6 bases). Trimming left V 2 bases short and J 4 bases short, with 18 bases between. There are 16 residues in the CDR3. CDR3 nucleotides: TGTGCCAGCAGTTTATTGTGGTCAGGGGCGAAATACGAGCAGTACTTC. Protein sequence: CASSLLWSGAKYEQYF.

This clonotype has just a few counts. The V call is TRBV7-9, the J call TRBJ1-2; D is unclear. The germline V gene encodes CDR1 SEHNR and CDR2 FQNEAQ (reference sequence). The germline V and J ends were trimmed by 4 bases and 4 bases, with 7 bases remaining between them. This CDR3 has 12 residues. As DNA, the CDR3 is TGTGCCAGCAGCTCCCGGCTCTATGGCTACACCTTC. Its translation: CASSSRLYGYTF. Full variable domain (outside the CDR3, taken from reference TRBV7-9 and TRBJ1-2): DTGVSQNPRHKITKRGQNVTFRCDPISEHNRLYWYRQTLGQGPEFLTYFQNEAQLEKSRLLSDRFSAERPKGSFSTLEIQRTEQGDSAMYLCASSSRLYGYTFGSGTRLTVV.

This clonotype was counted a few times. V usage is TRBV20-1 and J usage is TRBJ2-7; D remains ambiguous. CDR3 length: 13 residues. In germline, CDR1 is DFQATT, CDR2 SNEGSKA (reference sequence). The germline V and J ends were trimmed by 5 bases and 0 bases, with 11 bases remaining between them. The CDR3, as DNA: TGCAGTGCTCCTGGCCCTAGCTCCTACGAGCAGTACTTC. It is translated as CSAPGPSSYEQYF.

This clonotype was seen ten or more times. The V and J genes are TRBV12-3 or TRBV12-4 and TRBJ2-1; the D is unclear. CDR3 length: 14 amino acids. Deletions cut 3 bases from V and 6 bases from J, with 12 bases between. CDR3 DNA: TGTGCCAGCAGTTTTTCCCTCGGCGGCAATGAGCAGTTCTTC. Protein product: CASSFSLGGNEQFF.

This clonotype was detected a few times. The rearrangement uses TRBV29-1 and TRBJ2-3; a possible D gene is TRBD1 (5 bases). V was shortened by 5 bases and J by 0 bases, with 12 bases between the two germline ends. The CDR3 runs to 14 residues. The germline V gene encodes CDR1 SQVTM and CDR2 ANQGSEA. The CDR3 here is CSVTQGPSTDTQYF. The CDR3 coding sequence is TGCAGCGTTACCCAGGGCCCAAGCACAGATACGCAGTATTTT.

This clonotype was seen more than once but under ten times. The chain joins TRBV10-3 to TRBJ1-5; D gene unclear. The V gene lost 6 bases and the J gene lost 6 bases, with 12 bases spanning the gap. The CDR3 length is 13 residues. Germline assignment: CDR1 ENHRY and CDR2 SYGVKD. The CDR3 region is CAISGDERQPQHF. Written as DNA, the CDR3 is TGTGCCATCAGCGGGGATGAACGTCAGCCCCAGCATTTT.

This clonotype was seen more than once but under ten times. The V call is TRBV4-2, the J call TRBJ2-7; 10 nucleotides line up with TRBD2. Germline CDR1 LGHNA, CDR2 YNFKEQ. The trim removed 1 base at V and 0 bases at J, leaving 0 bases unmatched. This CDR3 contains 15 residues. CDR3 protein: CASSQASGGSYEQYF. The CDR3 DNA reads TGTGCCAGCAGCCAAGCTAGCGGGGGCTCCTACGAGCAGTACTTC.

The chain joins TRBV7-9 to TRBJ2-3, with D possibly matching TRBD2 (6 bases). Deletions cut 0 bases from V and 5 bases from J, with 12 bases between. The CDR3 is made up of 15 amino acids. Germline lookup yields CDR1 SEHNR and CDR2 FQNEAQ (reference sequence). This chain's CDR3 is CASSLAAWGEDTQYF. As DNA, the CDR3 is TGTGCCAGCAGCTTAGCTGCCTGGGGGGAAGATACGCAGTATTTT.

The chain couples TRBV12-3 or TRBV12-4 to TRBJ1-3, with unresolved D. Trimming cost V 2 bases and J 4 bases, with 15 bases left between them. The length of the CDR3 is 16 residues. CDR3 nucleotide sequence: TGTGCCAGCAGTTTACTATATGAGACTGACGGAAACACCATATATTTT. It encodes CASSLLYETDGNTIYF.

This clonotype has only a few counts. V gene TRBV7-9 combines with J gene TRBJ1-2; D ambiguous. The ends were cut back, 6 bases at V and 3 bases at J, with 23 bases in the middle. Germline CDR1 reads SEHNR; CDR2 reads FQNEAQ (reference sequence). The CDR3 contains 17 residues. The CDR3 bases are TGTGCCAGCAGTACATCCTCCCGTGGGCTGCTCGACTATGGCTACACCTTC. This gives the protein CASSTSSRGLLDYGYTF.

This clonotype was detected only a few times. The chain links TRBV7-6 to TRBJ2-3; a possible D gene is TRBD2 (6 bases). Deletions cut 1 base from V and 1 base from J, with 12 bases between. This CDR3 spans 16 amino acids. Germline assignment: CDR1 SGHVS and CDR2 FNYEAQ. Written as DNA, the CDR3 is TGTGCCAGCAGCTTAGGATGGGGGGAGGGCACAGATACGCAGTATTTT. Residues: CASSLGWGEGTDTQYF.

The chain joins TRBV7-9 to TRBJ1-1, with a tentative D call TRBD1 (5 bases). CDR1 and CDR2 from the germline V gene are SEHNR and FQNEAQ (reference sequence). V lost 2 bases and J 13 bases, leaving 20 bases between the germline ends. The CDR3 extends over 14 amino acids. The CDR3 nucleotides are TGTGCCAGCAGCTTAAGTGGTGACAGTCCTTCGGGTTTCTTT. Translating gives CASSLSGDSPSGFF.

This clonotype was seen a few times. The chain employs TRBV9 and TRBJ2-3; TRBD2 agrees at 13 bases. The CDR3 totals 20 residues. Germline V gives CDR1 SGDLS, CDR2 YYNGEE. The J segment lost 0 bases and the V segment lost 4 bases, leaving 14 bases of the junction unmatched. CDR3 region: CASSNGLAGVEFASTDTQYF. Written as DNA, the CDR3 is TGTGCCAGCAGCAACGGACTAGCGGGAGTGGAGTTCGCTAGCACAGATACGCAGTATTTT.

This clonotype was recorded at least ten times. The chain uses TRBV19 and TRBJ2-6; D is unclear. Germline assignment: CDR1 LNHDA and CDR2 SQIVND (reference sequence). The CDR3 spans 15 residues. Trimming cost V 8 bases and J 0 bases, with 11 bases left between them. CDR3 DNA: TGTGCCAGTCGTGTTGGGTTCTCTGGGGCCAACGTCCTGACTTTC. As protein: CASRVGFSGANVLTF.

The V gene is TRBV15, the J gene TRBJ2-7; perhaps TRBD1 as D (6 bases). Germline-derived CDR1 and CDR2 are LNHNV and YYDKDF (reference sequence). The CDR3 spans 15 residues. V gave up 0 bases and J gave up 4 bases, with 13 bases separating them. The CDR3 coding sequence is TGTGCCACCAGCAGAGATGGGGACATTGCTTACGAGCAGTACTTC. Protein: CATSRDGDIAYEQYF.

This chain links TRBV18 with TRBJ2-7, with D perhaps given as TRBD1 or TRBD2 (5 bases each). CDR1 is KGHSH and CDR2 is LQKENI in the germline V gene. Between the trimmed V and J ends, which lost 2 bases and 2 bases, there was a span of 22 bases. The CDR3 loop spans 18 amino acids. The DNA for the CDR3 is TGTGCCAGCTCACCAAGTCCTTCTCCGGGGCTGGGGACCTACGAGCAGTACTTC. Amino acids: CASSPSPSPGLGTYEQYF.